Listed below are T cell receptor beta chains from one sample, sequenced in a study of siplizumab effects on memory and regulatory T cells. Some clones are missing from TCRdb's copy, which holds only in-frame ones; the method was immunoSEQ multiplex PCR. The sample shows some 100,000 clones, about 91% of them seen only once. Source material: Tregs sorted from blood. Receptors were obtained from a human donor in good health. The conserved cysteine and the conserved F or W are not part of the CDR3 here. A D gene is named only where the DNA matches it firmly. Only part of the rows carry a size: once, few, many, or a class if the clone is expanded.

>TRBV19|once|TRBJ1-5|.
ASSTGAYQPQH
>TRBV6-6|once|TRBJ1-5|.
ASSRVWSNQPQH
>TRBV28|.|TRBJ2-5|.
ASSWSGAQTQY
>TRBV5-4|.|TRBJ2-3|TRBD2
ASSSTSSGSLADTQY
>TRBV19|.|TRBJ1-4|.
ASSTEVGAGLKLF
>TRBV29-1|.|TRBJ2-5|TRBD2
SAIWTSGSRSRETQY
>TRBV7-8|.|TRBJ2-7|TRBD2
ASSSLAGGSYEQY
>TRBV10-3|.|TRBJ2-3|.
AISGRALSTDTQY
>TRBV28|.|TRBJ1-5|.
ASSFEGNQPQH
>TRBV11-2|.|TRBJ1-2|.
ASSLDSTFYGYT
>TRBV6-6|.|TRBJ1-1|.
ASSYSNTGTGTEAF
>TRBV5-1|.|TRBJ2-1|.
ASSLVKADEQF
>TRBV4-2|.|TRBJ2-1|TRBD2
ASSQVGSGVFNEQF
>TRBV9|few|TRBJ2-7|TRBD2
ASNPGGRAYEQY
>TRBV5-1|.|TRBJ1-3|.
ASSLEAIDSGNTIY
>TRBV2|.|TRBJ1-2|.
ASNEIVGYT
>TRBV19|.|TRBJ2-1|.
ASSTTGPTYNEQF
>TRBV7-6|.|TRBJ2-3|.
ASSLSWGTDTQY
>TRBV5-1|.|TRBJ2-3|.
ASSLATAPGADTQY
>TRBV19|.|TRBJ2-2|.
ASSRGGPNTGELF
>TRBV7-8|.|TRBJ2-1|.
ASRSWRAGLNNEQF
>TRBV25-1|.|TRBJ2-7|.
ASSPSLRYEQY
>TRBV2|.|TRBJ2-5|TRBD1
ASSRPGQGAGETQY
>TRBV11-3|.|TRBJ2-1|.
ASSLEGPF
>TRBV6-1|.|TRBJ1-5|.
ASEIWGIGNQPQH
>TRBV29-1|.|TRBJ1-1|.
SVVPSPNTEAF
>TRBV14|.|TRBJ2-1|TRBD2
ASSLGLVLYNEQF
>TRBV7-8|.|TRBJ1-5|.
ASSLRDRRYFSNQPQH
>TRBV28|.|TRBJ2-3|.
ASRKSGSTQY
>TRBV5-1|once|TRBJ2-1|TRBD2
ASSPGTGGGSNEQF
>TRBV10-3|.|TRBJ1-4|TRBD1
AISDPGTAYEKLF
>TRBV5-1|.|TRBJ1-1|TRBD1
ASSPTGVMNTEAF
>TRBV5-6|.|TRBJ1-2|TRBD1
ASSPTGVWGYT